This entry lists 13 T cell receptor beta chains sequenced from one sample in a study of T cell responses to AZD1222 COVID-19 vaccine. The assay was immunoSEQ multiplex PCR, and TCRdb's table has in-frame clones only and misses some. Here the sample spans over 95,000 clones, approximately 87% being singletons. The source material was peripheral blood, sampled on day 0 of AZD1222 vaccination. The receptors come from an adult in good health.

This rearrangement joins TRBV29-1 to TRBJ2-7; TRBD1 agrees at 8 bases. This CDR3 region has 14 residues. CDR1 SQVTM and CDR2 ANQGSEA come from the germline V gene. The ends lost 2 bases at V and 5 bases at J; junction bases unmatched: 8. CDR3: CSVEQSQGANEQYF. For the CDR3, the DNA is TGCAGCGTTGAACAGAGTCAGGGGGCCAACGAGCAGTACTTC.

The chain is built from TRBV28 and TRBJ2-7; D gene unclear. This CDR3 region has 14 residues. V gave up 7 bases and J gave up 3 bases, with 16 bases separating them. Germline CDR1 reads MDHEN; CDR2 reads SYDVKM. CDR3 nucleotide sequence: TGTGCCAGCACCCGACCGTGGGGAAACTACGAGCAGTACTTC. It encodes CASTRPWGNYEQYF. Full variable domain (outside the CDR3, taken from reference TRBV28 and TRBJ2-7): DVKVTQSSRYLVKRTGEKVFLECVQDMDHENMFWYRQDPGLGLRLIYFSYDVKMKEKGDIPEGYSVSREKKERFSLILESASTNQTSMYLCASTRPWGNYEQYFGPGTRLTVT.

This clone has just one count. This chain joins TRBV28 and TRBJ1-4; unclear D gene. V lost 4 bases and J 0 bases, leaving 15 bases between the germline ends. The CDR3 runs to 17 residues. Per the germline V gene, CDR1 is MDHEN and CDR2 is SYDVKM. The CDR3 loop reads CASSSLRTAATNEKLFF. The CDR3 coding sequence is TGTGCCAGCAGTTCGCTGCGGACGGCCGCAACTAATGAAAAACTGTTTTTT.

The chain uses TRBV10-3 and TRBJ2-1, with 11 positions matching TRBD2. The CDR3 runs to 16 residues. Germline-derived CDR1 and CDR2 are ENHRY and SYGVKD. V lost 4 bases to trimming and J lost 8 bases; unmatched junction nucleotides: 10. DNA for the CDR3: TGTGCCATCAGTGTGAAACTAGCGGGAGTTGGGGATGAGCAGTTCTTC. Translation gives CAISVKLAGVGDEQFF.

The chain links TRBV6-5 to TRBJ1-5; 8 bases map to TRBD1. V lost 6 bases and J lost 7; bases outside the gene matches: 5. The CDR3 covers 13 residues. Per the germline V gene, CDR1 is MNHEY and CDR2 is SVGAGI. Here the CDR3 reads CASRGQVGQPQHF. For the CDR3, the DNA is TGTGCCAGCAGGGGACAGGTTGGACAGCCCCAGCATTTT.

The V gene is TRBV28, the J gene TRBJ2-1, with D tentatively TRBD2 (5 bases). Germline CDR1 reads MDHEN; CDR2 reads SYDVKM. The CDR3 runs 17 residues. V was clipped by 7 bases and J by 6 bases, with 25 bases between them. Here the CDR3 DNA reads TGTGCCAGCAAGCTAGAGTTGGGCAACGGGGTCAGCAATGAGCAGTTCTTC. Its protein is CASKLELGNGVSNEQFF.

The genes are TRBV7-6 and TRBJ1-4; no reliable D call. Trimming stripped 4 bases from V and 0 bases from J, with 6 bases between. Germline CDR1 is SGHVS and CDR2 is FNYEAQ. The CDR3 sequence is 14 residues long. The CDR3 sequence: CASSSRSTNEKLFF. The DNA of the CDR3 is TGTGCCAGCAGCTCCAGGTCAACTAATGAAAAACTGTTTTTT.

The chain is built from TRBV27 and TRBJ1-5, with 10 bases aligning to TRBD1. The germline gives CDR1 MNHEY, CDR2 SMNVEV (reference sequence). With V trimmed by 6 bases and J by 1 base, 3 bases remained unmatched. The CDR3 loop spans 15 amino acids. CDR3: CASRSDRGSNQPQHF. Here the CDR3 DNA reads TGTGCCAGCAGGTCGGACAGGGGGAGCAATCAGCCCCAGCATTTT.

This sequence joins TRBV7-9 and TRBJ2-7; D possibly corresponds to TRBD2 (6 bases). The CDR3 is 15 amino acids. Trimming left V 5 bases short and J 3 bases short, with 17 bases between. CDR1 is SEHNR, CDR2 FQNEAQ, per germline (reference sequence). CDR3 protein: CASSHGGLLGYEQYF. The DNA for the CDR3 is TGTGCCAGCAGCCACGGAGGGCTCTTGGGCTACGAGCAGTACTTC.

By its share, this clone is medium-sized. CDR3 loop: CASSQDLSAGRNYGYTF. The CDR3 DNA is TGCGCCAGCAGCCAAGATCTCTCCGCAGGTCGCAACTATGGCTACACCTTC. The rearrangement uses TRBV4-3 and TRBJ1-2; the D is unclear. Germline loops: CDR1 LGHNA, CDR2 YSLEER. V shed 0 bases and J shed 2 bases, with 16 bases lying between them. This CDR3 is built from 17 residues.

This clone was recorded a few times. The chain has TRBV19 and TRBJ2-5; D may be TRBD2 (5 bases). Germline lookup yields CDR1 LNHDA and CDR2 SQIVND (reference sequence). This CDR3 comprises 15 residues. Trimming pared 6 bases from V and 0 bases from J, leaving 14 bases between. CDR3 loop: CASSPRSGYQETQYF. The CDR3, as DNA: TGTGCCAGTAGCCCAAGGTCGGGGTACCAAGAGACCCAGTACTTC.

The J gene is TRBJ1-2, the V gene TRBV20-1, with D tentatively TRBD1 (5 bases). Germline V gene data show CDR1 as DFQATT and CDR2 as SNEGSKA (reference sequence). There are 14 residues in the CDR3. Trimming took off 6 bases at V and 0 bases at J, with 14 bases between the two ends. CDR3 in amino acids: CSASMSGANYGYTF. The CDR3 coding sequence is TGCAGTGCCAGTATGTCGGGGGCTAACTATGGCTACACCTTC.

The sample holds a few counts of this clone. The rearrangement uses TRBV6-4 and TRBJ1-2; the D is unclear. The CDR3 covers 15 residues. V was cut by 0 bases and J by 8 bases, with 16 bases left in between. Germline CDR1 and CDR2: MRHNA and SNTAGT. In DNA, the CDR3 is TGTGCCAGCAGTGACTCGGACGTTAACCCGCGCGGCTACACCTTC. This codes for CASSDSDVNPRGYTF.